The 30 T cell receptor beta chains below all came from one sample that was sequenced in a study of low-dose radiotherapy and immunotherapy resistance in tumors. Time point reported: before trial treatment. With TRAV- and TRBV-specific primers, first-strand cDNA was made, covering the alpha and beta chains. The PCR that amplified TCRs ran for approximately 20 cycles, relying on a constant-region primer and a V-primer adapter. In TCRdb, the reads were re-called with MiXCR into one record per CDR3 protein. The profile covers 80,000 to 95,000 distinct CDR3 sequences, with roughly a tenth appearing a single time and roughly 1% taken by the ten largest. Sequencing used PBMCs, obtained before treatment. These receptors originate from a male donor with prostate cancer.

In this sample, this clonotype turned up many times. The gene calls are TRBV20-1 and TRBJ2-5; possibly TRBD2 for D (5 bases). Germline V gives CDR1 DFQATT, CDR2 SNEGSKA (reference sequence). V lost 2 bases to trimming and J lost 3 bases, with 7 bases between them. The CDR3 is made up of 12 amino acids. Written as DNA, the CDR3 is TGCAGTGCTAGAAACGGGGAAGAGACCCAGTACTTC. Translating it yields CSARNGEETQYF.

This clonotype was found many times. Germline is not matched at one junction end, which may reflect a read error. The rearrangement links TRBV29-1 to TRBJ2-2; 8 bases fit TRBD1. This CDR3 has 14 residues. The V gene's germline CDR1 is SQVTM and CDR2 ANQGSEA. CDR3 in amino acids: CGFRGQGSAGELFF. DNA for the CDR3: TGTGGGTTCAGAGGACAGGGATCGGCCGGGGAGCTGTTTTTT.

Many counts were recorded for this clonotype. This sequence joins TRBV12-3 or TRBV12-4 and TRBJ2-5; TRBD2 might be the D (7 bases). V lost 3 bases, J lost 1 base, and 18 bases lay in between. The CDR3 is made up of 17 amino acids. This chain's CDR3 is CASSLGGLAAVQETQYF. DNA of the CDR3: TGTGCCAGCAGTTTGGGGGGGCTAGCGGCAGTCCAAGAGACCCAGTACTTC.

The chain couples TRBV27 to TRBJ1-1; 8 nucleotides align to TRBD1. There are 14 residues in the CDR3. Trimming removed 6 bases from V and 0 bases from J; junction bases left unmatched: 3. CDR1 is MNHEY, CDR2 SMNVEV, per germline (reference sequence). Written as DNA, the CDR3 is TGTGCCAGCAGCCAGGACAGGGTGAACACTGAAGCTTTCTTT. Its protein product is CASSQDRVNTEAFF.

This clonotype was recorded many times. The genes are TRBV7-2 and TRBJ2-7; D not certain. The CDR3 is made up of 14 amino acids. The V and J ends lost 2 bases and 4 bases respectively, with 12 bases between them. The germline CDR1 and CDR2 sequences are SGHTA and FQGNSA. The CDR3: CASSLWTHDYEQYF. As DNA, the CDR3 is TGTGCCAGCAGCTTATGGACCCACGATTACGAGCAGTACTTC.

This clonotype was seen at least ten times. The CDR3 nucleotides are TGTGCCAGCAGCTACACCGGGGAGCTGTTTTTT. It codes for CASSYTGELFF. This chain joins TRBV5-8 and TRBJ2-2; D ambiguous. The length of the CDR3 is 11 residues. The V end was cut by 3 bases, the J end by 3 bases, with 0 bases between. The germline gives CDR1 SGHTS, CDR2 YDEGEE.

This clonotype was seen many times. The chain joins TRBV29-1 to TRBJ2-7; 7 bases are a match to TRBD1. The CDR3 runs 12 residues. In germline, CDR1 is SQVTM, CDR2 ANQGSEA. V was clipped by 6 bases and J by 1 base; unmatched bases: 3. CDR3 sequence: CSVQGQSYEQYF. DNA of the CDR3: TGCAGCGTGCAGGGACAGTCCTACGAGCAGTACTTC.

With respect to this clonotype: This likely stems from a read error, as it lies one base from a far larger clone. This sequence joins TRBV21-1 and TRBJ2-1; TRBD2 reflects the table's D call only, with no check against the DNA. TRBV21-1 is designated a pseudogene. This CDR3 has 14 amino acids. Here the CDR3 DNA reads TGTGCCAGCAGCAACGGGAGGGGCTCCTACGAGCAGTTCTTC. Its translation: CASSNGRGSYEQFF.

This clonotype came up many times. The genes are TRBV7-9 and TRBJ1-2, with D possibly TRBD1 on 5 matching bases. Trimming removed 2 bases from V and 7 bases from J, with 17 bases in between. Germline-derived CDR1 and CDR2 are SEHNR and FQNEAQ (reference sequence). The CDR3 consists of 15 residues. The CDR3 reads CASSLLLQGSFGYTF. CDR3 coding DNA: TGTGCCAGCAGCTTATTACTCCAGGGATCGTTTGGCTACACCTTC.

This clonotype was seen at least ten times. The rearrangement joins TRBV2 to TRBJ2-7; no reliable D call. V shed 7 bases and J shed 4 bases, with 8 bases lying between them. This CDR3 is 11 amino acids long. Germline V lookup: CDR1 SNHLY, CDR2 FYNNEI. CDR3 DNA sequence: TGTGCCAGCACCCTGGGGTACGAGCAGTACTTC. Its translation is CASTLGYEQYF.

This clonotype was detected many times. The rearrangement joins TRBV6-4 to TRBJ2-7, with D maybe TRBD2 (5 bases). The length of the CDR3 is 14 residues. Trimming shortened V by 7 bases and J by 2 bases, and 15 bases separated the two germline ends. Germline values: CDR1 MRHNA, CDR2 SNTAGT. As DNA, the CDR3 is TGTGCCAGCAAAATCCCCGGGAAAGCCTACGAGCAGTACTTC. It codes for CASKIPGKAYEQYF.

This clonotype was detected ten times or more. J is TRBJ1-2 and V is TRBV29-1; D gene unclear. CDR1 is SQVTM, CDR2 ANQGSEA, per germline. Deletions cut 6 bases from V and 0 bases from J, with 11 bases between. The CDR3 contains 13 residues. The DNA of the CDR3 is TGCAGCGTAATGGACGGAGCTAACTATGGCTACACCTTC. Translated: CSVMDGANYGYTF.

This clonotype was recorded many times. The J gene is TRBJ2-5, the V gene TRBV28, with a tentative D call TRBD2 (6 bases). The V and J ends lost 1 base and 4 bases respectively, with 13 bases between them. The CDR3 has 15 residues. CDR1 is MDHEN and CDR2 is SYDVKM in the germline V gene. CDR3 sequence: CASSLSGTSSETQYF. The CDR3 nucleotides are TGTGCCAGCAGTTTATCCGGGACTTCCTCAGAGACCCAGTACTTC.

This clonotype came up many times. CDR3 region: CASSPRTGAYEQYF. The CDR3 DNA follows: TGCGCCAGCAGCCCCAGGACTGGAGCCTACGAGCAGTACTTC. V and J are TRBV4-1 and TRBJ2-7, with D possibly matching TRBD2 (5 bases). CDR1 and CDR2 from the germline V gene are MGHRA and YSYEKL. The CDR3 has 14 residues. V lost 4 bases to trimming and J lost 2 bases, with 12 bases between them.

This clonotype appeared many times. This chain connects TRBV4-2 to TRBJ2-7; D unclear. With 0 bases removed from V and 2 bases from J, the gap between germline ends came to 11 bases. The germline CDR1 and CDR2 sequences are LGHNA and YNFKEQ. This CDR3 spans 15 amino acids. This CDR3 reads CASSQDPLQTYEQYF. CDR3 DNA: TGTGCCAGCAGCCAAGACCCCTTACAGACCTACGAGCAGTACTTC.

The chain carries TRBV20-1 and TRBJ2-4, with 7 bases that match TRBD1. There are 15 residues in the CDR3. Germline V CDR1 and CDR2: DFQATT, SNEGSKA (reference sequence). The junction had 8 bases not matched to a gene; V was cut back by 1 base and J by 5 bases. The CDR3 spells CSARGLLTGENIQYF. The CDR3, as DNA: TGCAGTGCTAGAGGCCTTTTAACAGGGGAAAACATTCAGTACTTC.

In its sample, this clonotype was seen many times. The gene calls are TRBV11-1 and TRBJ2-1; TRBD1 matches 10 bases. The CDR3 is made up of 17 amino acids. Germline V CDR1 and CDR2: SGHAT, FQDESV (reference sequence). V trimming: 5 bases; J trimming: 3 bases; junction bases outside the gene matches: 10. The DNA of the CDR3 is TGTGCCAGCAGCCGAGGGGACAGGGGTTCAATCTACAATGAGCAGTTCTTC. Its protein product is CASSRGDRGSIYNEQFF.

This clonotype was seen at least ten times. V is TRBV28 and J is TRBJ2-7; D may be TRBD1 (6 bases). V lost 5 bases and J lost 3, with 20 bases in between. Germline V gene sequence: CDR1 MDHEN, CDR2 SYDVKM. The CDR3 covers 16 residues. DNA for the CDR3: TGTGCCAGCAGTCTCTCAATAGGACAGTCCAACTACGAGCAGTACTTC. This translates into CASSLSIGQSNYEQYF.

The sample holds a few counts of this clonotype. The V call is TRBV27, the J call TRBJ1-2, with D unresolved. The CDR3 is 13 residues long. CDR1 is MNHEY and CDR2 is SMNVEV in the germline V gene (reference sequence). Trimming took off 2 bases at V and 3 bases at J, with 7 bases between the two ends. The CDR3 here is CASSLNGDYGYTF. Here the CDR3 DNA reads TGTGCCAGCAGTTTAAACGGGGACTATGGCTACACCTTC.

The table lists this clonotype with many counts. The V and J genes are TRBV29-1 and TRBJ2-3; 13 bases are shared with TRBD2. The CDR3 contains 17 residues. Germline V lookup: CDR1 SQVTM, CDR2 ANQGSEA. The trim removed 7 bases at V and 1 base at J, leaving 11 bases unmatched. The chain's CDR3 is CSASGLAGAGGTDTQYF. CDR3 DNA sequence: TGCAGCGCTAGTGGACTAGCGGGAGCTGGGGGCACAGATACGCAGTATTTT.

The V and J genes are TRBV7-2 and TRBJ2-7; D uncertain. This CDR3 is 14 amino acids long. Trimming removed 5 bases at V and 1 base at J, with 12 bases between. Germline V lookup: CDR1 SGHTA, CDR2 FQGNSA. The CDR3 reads CASSPGGYSYEQYF. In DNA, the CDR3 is TGTGCCAGCAGCCCTGGCGGCTATTCCTACGAGCAGTACTTC.

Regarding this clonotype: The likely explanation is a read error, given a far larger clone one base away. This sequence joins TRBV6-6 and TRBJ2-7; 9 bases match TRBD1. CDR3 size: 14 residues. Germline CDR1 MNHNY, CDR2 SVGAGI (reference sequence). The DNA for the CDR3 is TGTGCCACCAGTGAACGGACAGGGGACTACGAGCAGTACTTC. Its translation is CATSERTGDYEQYF.

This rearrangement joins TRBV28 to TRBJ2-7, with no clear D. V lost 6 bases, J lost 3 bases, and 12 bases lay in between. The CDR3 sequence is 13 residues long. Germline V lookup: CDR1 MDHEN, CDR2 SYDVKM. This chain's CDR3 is CASSVGPVYEQYF. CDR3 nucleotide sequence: TGTGCCAGCAGCGTCGGACCCGTCTACGAGCAGTACTTC.

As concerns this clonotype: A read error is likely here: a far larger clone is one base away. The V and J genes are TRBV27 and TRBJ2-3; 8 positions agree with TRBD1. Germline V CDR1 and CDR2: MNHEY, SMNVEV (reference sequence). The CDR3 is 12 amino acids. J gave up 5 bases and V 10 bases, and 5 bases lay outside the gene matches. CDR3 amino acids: CATVRGRDTQYF. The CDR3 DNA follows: TGTGCCACGGTCAGGGGGCGAGATACGCAGTATTTT.

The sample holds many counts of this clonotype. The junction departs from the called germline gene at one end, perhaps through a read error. The CDR3 coding sequence is TGCAGTGCCAGAGCAGGTAGCGGGAGTATCCTGAACACCGGGGAGCTGTTTTTT. It specifies CSARAGSGSILNTGELFF. The rearrangement links TRBV20-1 to TRBJ2-2; 9 bases fit TRBD2. Germline values: CDR1 DFQATT, CDR2 SNEGSKA (reference sequence). This CDR3 is built from 18 residues.

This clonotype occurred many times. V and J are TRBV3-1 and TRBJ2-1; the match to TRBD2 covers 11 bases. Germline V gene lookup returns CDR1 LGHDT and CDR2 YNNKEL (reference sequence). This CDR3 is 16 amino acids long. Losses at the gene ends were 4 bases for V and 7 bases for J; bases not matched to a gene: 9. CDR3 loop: CASSPESTSGKNEQFF. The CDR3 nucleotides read TGTGCCAGCAGCCCCGAGTCGACTAGCGGGAAGAATGAGCAGTTCTTC.

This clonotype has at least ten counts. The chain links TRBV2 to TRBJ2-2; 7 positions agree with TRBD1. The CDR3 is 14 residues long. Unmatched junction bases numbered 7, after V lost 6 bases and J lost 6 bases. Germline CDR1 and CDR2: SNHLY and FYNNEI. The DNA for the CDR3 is TGTGCCAGCAGGACTCCCGACAGGGCCGGGGAGCTGTTTTTT. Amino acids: CASRTPDRAGELFF.

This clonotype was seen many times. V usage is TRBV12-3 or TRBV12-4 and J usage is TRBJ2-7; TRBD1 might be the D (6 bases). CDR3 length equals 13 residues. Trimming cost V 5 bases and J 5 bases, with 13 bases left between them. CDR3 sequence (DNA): TGTGCCAGCAGTACCCGGGACACCAACGAGCAGTACTTC. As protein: CASSTRDTNEQYF.

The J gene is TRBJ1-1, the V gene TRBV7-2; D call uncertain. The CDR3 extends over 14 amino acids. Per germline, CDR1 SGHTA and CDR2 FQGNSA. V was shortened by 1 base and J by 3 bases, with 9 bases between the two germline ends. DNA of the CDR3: TGTGCCAGCAGCTTAGGGCAGGCCTACACTGAAGCTTTCTTT. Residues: CASSLGQAYTEAFF.

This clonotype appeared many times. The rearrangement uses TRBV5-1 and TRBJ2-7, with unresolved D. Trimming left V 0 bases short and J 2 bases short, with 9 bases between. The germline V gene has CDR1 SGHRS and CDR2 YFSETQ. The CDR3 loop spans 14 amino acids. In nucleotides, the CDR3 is TGCGCCAGCAGCTTGGCCCCCGGTGCCTACGAGCAGTACTTC. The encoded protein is CASSLAPGAYEQYF.